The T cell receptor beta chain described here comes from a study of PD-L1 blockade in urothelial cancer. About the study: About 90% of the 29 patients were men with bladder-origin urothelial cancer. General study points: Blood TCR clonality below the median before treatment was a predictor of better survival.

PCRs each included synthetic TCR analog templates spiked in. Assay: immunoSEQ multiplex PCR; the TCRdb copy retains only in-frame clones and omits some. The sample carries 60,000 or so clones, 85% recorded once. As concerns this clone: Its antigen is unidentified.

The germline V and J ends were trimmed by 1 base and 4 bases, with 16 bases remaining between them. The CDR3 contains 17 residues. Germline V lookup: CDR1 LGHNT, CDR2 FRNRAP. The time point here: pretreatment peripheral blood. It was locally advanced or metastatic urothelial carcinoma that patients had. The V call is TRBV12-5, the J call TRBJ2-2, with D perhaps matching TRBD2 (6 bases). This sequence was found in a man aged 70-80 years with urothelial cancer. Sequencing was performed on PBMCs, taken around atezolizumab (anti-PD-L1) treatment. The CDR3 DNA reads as TGTGCTAGTGGTTTGGCACAGCGGGCGGACGTCACCGGGGAGCTGTTTTTT. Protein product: CASGLAQRADVTGELFF.